Listed here are 25 T cell receptor beta chains from one sample, sequenced in a study of graft-versus-host responses after intestinal transplantation. Lamina propria and intraepithelial lymphocytes were released by processing graft tissue. Profiling relied on immunoSEQ multiplex PCR, and the TCRdb table lists in-frame clones only, not all of them. In the table there are some 15,000 clones, roughly three fifths of which are singletons. The source material was ileum tissue, sampled 524 days after transplant. The receptors were sampled from a human patient who received an intestinal transplant, so some T cells may come from the graft donor.

The chain has TRBV29-1 and TRBJ2-2; D is perhaps TRBD1 (6 bases). This CDR3 is 13 amino acids long. V was clipped by 4 bases and J by 2 bases, with 8 bases between them. Germline values: CDR1 SQVTM, CDR2 ANQGSEA. This CDR3 reads CSVGGPNTGELFF. CDR3 DNA: TGCAGCGTTGGGGGGCCAAACACCGGGGAGCTGTTTTTT.

This clone ranks as medium-sized (0.01 to 0.1%). The junction departs from the called germline gene at one end, perhaps through a read error. The V call is TRBV27, the J call TRBJ2-2; 7 positions agree with TRBD1. This CDR3 region has 14 residues. Germline V gives CDR1 MNHEY, CDR2 SMNVEV (reference sequence). This CDR3 reads CASRETGNPGELFF. DNA of the CDR3: TGTGCCAGCAGAGAGACAGGGAACCCCGGGGAGCTGTTTTTT.

This sequence joins TRBV6-4 and TRBJ2-2; no reliable D call. Germline assignment: CDR1 MRHNA and CDR2 SNTAGT. The CDR3 has 14 residues. Trimming pared 2 bases from V and 7 bases from J, leaving 11 bases between. Here the CDR3 reads CASSDRGEDGELFF. In DNA form, the CDR3 reads TGTGCCAGCAGTGACAGAGGCGAGGACGGGGAGCTGTTTTTT.

The chain carries TRBV19 and TRBJ2-1; D gene ambiguous. Trimming pared 1 base from V and 0 bases from J, leaving 4 bases between. The CDR3 totals 14 residues. CDR1 is LNHDA, CDR2 SQIVND, per germline (reference sequence). The DNA for the CDR3 is TGTGCCAGTAGTATAGCTAGCTCCTACAATGAGCAGTTCTTC. It yields the protein CASSIASSYNEQFF. Based on the CDR3 plus reference TRBV19 and TRBJ2-1, the full variable domain is DGGITQSPKYLFRKEGQNVTLSCEQNLNHDAMYWYRQDPGQGLRLIYYSQIVNDFQKGDIAEGYSVSREKKESFPLTVTSAQKNPTAFYLCASSIASSYNEQFFGPGTRLTVL.

The V call is TRBV9, the J call TRBJ1-6, with D unresolved. Germline loops: CDR1 SGDLS, CDR2 YYNGEE. The CDR3 is made up of 13 amino acids. V lost 5 bases to trimming and J lost 0 bases, with 3 bases between them. The chain's CDR3 is CASRSSYNSPLHF. The CDR3 nucleotides are TGTGCCAGCAGGAGCTCCTATAATTCACCCCTCCACTTT.

CDR3 nucleotide sequence: TGTGCCAGCAGTTTACGGGACAGGGGCTACGAGCAGTACTTC. Translation: CASSLRDRGYEQYF. The gene calls are TRBV6-5 and TRBJ2-7; 10 bases align to TRBD1. CDR3 length: 14 residues. The J segment lost 3 bases and the V segment lost 4 bases, leaving 3 bases of the junction unmatched. CDR1 is MNHEY, CDR2 SVGAGI, per germline.

The chain carries TRBV13 and TRBJ2-6; a weak D match, TRBD1 (5 bases). The germline CDR1 and CDR2 sequences are PRHDT and FYEKMQ (reference sequence). The CDR3 runs to 15 residues. The V and J ends lost 4 bases and 0 bases respectively, with 7 bases between them. Here the CDR3 DNA reads TGTGCCAGCAGCTACAGGAGCTCTGGGGCCAACGTCCTGACTTTC. Amino acids: CASSYRSSGANVLTF.

The chain has TRBV7-2 and TRBJ1-1, with D possibly being TRBD1 (6 bases). V dropped 3 bases and J dropped 10 bases, with 21 bases sitting between them. This CDR3 has 15 residues. Germline lookup yields CDR1 SGHTA and CDR2 FQGNSA. The CDR3: CASSFSGDLKKGAFF. The CDR3 DNA reads as TGTGCCAGCAGCTTCTCAGGGGATCTGAAGAAGGGAGCTTTCTTT.

This clone came up once. The rearrangement links TRBV2 to TRBJ2-7; the D gene is possibly TRBD2 (6 bases). The V end lost 1 base, the J end lost 2 bases, and 9 bases lay between the germline ends. The length of the CDR3 is 14 residues. Germline assignment: CDR1 SNHLY and CDR2 FYNNEI. The CDR3 region has the DNA TGTGCCAGCAGTGAAGTAGCGGCCGCCTACGAGCAGTACTTC. Amino acid sequence: CASSEVAAAYEQYF.

J is TRBJ1-1 and V is TRBV7-6; 9 bases line up with TRBD1. The CDR3 loop spans 15 amino acids. The germline CDR1 and CDR2 sequences are SGHVS and FNYEAQ. The V and J ends lost 5 bases and 4 bases, in that order; junction bases with no gene match: 8. This CDR3 is CASSLTGGQGTEAFF. CDR3 DNA sequence: TGTGCCAGCAGCCTCACAGGGGGCCAGGGCACTGAAGCTTTCTTT.

This chain joins TRBV7-9 and TRBJ2-1; D is perhaps TRBD2 (6 bases). Germline V CDR1 and CDR2: SEHNR, FQNEAQ (reference sequence). With 6 bases removed from V and 8 bases from J, the gap between germline ends came to 23 bases. This CDR3 comprises 16 residues. The CDR3 nucleotides are TGTGCCAGCAGGCCCCATAGCGGTGGGATCGGCGATGAGCAGTTCTTC. It is translated as CASRPHSGGIGDEQFF. Using reference TRBV7-9 and TRBJ2-1 for the parts outside the CDR3, the full variable domain is DTGVSQNPRHKITKRGQNVTFRCDPISEHNRLYWYRQTLGQGPEFLTYFQNEAQLEKSRLLSDRFSAERPKGSFSTLEIQRTEQGDSAMYLCASRPHSGGIGDEQFFGPGTRLTVL.

J is TRBJ2-7 and V is TRBV2; weak D call: TRBD1 (6 bases). The V end lost 3 bases, the J end lost 2 bases, and 11 bases lay between the germline ends. Germline V gene sequence: CDR1 SNHLY, CDR2 FYNNEI. This CDR3 is built from 14 residues. For the CDR3, the DNA is TGTGCCAGCAGTGACCAGGGGACCACCTACGAGCAGTACTTC. This encodes CASSDQGTTYEQYF.

V and J are TRBV30 and TRBJ2-2; TRBD1 agrees at 7 bases. In germline, CDR1 is GTSNPN, CDR2 SVGIG (reference sequence). The junction had 5 bases not matched to a gene; V was cut back by 2 bases and J by 2 bases. The CDR3 is made up of 15 amino acids. CDR3 coding DNA: TGTGCCTGGAGTCCGGGACAGATAAACACCGGGGAGCTGTTTTTT. As protein: CAWSPGQINTGELFF.

This clone was found once. The genes are TRBV6-7 and TRBJ2-7, with a possible D match to TRBD2 (6 bases). TRBV6-7 is an open reading frame whose function is uncertain. Trimming removed 10 bases at V and 12 bases at J, with 34 bases between. The CDR3 loop spans 16 amino acids. The CDR3 loop is CATLDPTSFSSFGGYF. The CDR3 DNA reads as TGTGCCACCCTGGACCCCACATCATTCTCGTCTTTCGGGGGGTACTTC.

This clone was seen a handful of times. This chain links TRBV6-5 with TRBJ1-1; the D is unclear. The CDR3 consists of 14 residues. The V end lost 8 bases, the J end lost 1 base, and 14 bases lay between the germline ends. Germline CDR1 MNHEY, CDR2 SVGAGI. CDR3 loop: CASHNLSPNTEAFF. The CDR3 DNA follows: TGTGCCAGCCATAACCTAAGTCCGAACACTGAAGCTTTCTTT.

This chain uses TRBV11-3 with TRBJ1-1; a weak D match, TRBD1 (6 bases). The CDR3 is 13 amino acids. Germline V gene sequence: CDR1 SGHNT, CDR2 YENEEA. V was shortened by 3 bases and J by 1 base, with 6 bases between the two germline ends. Written as DNA, the CDR3 is TGTGCCAGCAGCTTGGGACAGAACACTGAAGCTTTCTTT. Amino acids: CASSLGQNTEAFF.

The rearrangement links TRBV2 to TRBJ1-4; tentatively, D is TRBD1 (5 bases). CDR1 and CDR2 from the germline V gene are SNHLY and FYNNEI. Deletions cut 7 bases from V and 10 bases from J, with 25 bases between. This CDR3 spans 16 amino acids. CDR3 in amino acids: CASTLESGGEGGKLFF. CDR3 DNA: TGTGCCAGCACCCTCGAGTCGGGGGGGGAGGGAGGAAAACTGTTTTTT.

CDR3 DNA sequence: TGTGCCAGCAGTGGCGGGACCTACAATCAGCCCCAGCATTTT. Encoded protein: CASSGGTYNQPQHF. The chain couples TRBV6-1 to TRBJ1-5; perhaps TRBD1 as D (5 bases). Germline V gives CDR1 MNHNS, CDR2 SASEGT. Trimming shortened V by 4 bases and J by 3 bases, and 10 bases separated the two germline ends. The CDR3 contains 14 residues.

J is TRBJ1-2 and V is TRBV5-1, with TRBD1 matching over 7 bases. The germline V gene encodes CDR1 SGHRS and CDR2 YFSETQ. Germline trimming cut 0 bases from V and 5 bases from J; bases unmatched to any gene: 1. The CDR3 has 13 amino acids. The CDR3 loop reads CASSLEQGYGYTF. The DNA of the CDR3 is TGCGCCAGCAGCTTGGAACAGGGGTATGGCTACACCTTC.

The chain recombines TRBV7-2 with TRBJ1-2, with a weak D call TRBD1 (6 bases). Trimming removed 5 bases from V and 0 bases from J, with 7 bases in between. This CDR3 has 13 amino acids. Germline CDR1 SGHTA, CDR2 FQGNSA. The CDR3 reads CASSGQSNYGYTF. The DNA for the CDR3 is TGTGCCAGCAGCGGACAGTCTAACTATGGCTACACCTTC.

This chain's CDR3 is CASSPPGTPEAFF. The CDR3 region has the DNA TGTGCCAGCTCACCACCGGGGACACCTGAAGCTTTCTTT. The gene calls are TRBV18 and TRBJ1-1; TRBD1 might be the D (6 bases). CDR1 is KGHSH and CDR2 is LQKENI in the germline V gene. The CDR3 sequence is 13 residues long. The V and J ends lost 0 bases and 6 bases respectively, with 8 bases between them.

This clone was observed a handful of times. V is TRBV30 and J is TRBJ1-1, with unresolved D. The CDR3 is 16 amino acids. Trimming pared 1 base from V and 2 bases from J, leaving 17 bases between. CDR1 is GTSNPN and CDR2 is SVGIG in the germline V gene (reference sequence). CDR3 sequence (DNA): TGTGCCTGGAGTGGCAGTTCGCGGAGGCCTAACACTGAAGCTTTCTTT. Residues: CAWSGSSRRPNTEAFF. Looking up the rest from reference TRBV30 and TRBJ1-1 gives the full variable domain: SQTIHQWPATLVQPVGSPLSLECTVEGTSNPNLYWYRQAAGRGLQLLFYSVGIGQISSEVPQNLSASRPQDRQFILSSKKLLLSDSGFYLCAWSGSSRRPNTEAFFGQGTRLTVV.

V and J are TRBV6-5 and TRBJ1-2; 7 nucleotides line up with TRBD1. The CDR3 covers 14 residues. The germline CDR1 and CDR2 sequences are MNHEY and SVGAGI. V shed 2 bases, J shed 5 bases, and the junction held 5 bases outside the gene matches. CDR3 sequence reads: CASSYPGQIYGYTF. The CDR3 nucleotides read TGTGCCAGCAGTTACCCGGGACAGATATATGGCTACACCTTC.

The gene calls are TRBV7-6 and TRBJ1-1; D is undetermined. The germline gives CDR1 SGHVS, CDR2 FNYEAQ. Trimming took off 2 bases at V and 0 bases at J, with 4 bases between the two ends. The CDR3 totals 13 residues. CDR3 protein: CASSLTMNTEAFF. Here the CDR3 DNA reads TGTGCCAGCAGCTTAACTATGAACACTGAAGCTTTCTTT.

The V call is TRBV4-3, the J call TRBJ2-3, with TRBD2 matching 8 bases. V shed 3 bases, J shed 1 base, and the junction held 15 bases outside the gene matches. The CDR3 spans 19 residues. The germline V gene encodes CDR1 LGHNA and CDR2 YSLEER. CDR3 region: CASSQVRWDSGVGTDTQYF. The CDR3 bases are TGCGCCAGCAGCCAGGTCCGATGGGATAGCGGGGTGGGCACAGATACGCAGTATTTT.